The rows below give T cell receptor beta chains drawn from one sample of a study of T cells in Graves' hyperthyroidism and ophthalmopathy. TCRdb itself ran the multiplex PCR reads through MiXCR, one entry per CDR3 protein. The repertoire consists of roughly 600,000 distinct CDR3 sequences, with about 15% occurring once and the leading ten covering approximately 13%. Sequencing input: blood. Receptors were obtained from a woman in her forties or fifties with Graves' ophthalmopathy. CDR3s include the opening cysteine and the closing phenylalanine or tryptophan. D genes are given only for firm matches. Clone size is stated in some rows and not others, as once, few, many or a class when expanded.

abundance	d_gene	v_gene	j_gene	CDR3nt	CDR3aa
.	.	TRBV6-9	TRBJ2-7	TGTGCCAGCAGTTACGAGGCCAGGGTTTACGAGCAGTACTTC	CASSYEARVYEQYF
few	.	TRBV28	TRBJ2-7	TGTGCCAGCCTGCGGACACTACCCTACGAGCAGTACTTC	CASLRTLPYEQYF
many	TRBD1	TRBV7-2	TRBJ2-1	TGTGCCAGCAGACTCTCCGGGACAGGGAGGGAGCAGTTCTTC	CASRLSGTGREQFF
many	.	TRBV27	TRBJ2-7	TGTGCCAGCAGTTTAACCGGGACAAAGTACGAGCAGTACTTC	CASSLTGTKYEQYF
.	.	TRBV4-1	TRBJ1-1	TGCGCCAGCAGCCAAATCGGGGGGCGCGGTGAAGCTTTCTTT	CASSQIGGRGEAFF
many	.	TRBV3-1	TRBJ1-6	TGTGCCAGCTTAAGTCGACCACCCCTCCACTTT	CASLSRPPLHF
.	TRBD1	TRBV4-2	TRBJ1-1	TGTGCCAGCAGCCTTCCCCAGGGGGCCCCTTCCCCTGAAGCTTTCTTT	CASSLPQGAPSPEAFF
.	.	TRBV12-3/TRBV12-4	TRBJ1-5	TGTGCCACCCCGGGGGGTGCCAATCAGCCCCAGCATTTT	CATPGGANQPQHF
many	TRBD2	TRBV28	TRBJ2-5	TGTGCCAGCACGCCGGGACTAGCGCTGCAAGAGACCCAGTACTTC	CASTPGLALQETQYF
many	TRBD1	TRBV7-9	TRBJ2-7	TGTGCCAGCAGCTTCGGGGACAGGGGCGCCGAGCAGTACTTC	CASSFGDRGAEQYF
few	TRBD2	TRBV27	TRBJ2-3	TGTGCCAGCAGTTTAATTAGCGGGAGTGGGGGTACGCAGTATTTT	CASSLISGSGGTQYF
.	TRBD1	TRBV24-1	TRBJ1-5	TGTGCCACCTCCTCCGGGACAGGGGCCTATAGCAATCAGCCCCAGCATTTT	CATSSGTGAYSNQPQHF
many	.	TRBV20-1	TRBJ2-1	TGCAGTGCTCGACTAGGGGCCTACAATGAGCAGTTCTTC	CSARLGAYNEQFF
few	TRBD2	TRBV7-2	TRBJ2-5	TGTGCCAGCAGCTTAGGTGCTAGCGGGAGAAGAGGGTTACAAGAGACCCAGTACTTC	CASSLGASGRRGLQETQYF
many	TRBD2	TRBV7-9	TRBJ2-5	TGTGCCAGCAAGGTAGCGGGAATCGAAGAGACCCAGTACTTC	CASKVAGIEETQYF
few	.	TRBV6-2/TRBV6-3	TRBJ1-5	TGTGCCAGCACCACGAGAGTCCGTCAGCCCCAGCATTTT	CASTTRVRQPQHF
few	.	TRBV7-3	TRBJ2-3	TGTGCCAGCAGCTTAAAACAGGGAACAGATACGCAGTATTTT	CASSLKQGTDTQYF
many	.	TRBV13	TRBJ2-6	TGTGCCAGCAGGTCGACCGGTTCTGGGGCCAACGTCCTGACTTTC	CASRSTGSGANVLTF
few	TRBD1	TRBV27	TRBJ2-3	TGTGCCAGCAGCTTGGACCCGGGACAGGGATTCACAGATACGCAGTATTTT	CASSLDPGQGFTDTQYF
many	.	TRBV28	TRBJ1-1	TGTGCCAGCAGAAGACCCCAGGGAAGGACTGAAGCTTTCTTT	CASRRPQGRTEAFF
many	.	TRBV11-1	TRBJ1-6	TGTGCCAGCAGCCAGGACAGTTTCCGTTCACCCCTCCACTTT	CASSQDSFRSPLHF
many	.	TRBV7-2	TRBJ1-1	TGTGCCAGCAGCTTACCCCCCTCGGCGGATTCGAACACTGAAGCTTTCTTT	CASSLPPSADSNTEAFF
many	TRBD1	TRBV7-2	TRBJ2-2	TGTGCCAGCAGCACGGGACAGGTCGTCACCGGGGAGCTGTTTTTT	CASSTGQVVTGELFF
many	.	TRBV6-1	TRBJ2-7	TGTGCCAGCAGAGAACCGGGGCCGGGGCACGAGCAGTACTTC	CASREPGPGHEQYF
many	TRBD2	TRBV2	TRBJ2-3	TGTGCCAGCAGTGAATTGTCTAGCGGGTTGATGGGCCCGATTAATACGCAGTATTTT	CASSELSSGLMGPINTQYF
few	.	TRBV20-1	TRBJ1-4	TGCAGTGCTAGCCCGACAGTTGCAACTAATGAAAAACTGTTTTTT	CSASPTVATNEKLFF
many	TRBD1	TRBV12-3/TRBV12-4	TRBJ1-4	TGTGCCAGCAGGACAGGGATTGCAACTAATGAAAAACTGTTTTTT	CASRTGIATNEKLFF
many	TRBD1	TRBV28	TRBJ1-5	TGTGCCAGCACCACAGGGGGCGGGCGAAGCAATCAGCCCCAGCATTTT	CASTTGGGRSNQPQHF
.	.	TRBV27	TRBJ1-5	TGTGCCAGCAGTCCACAGCGTAATAGCAATCAGCCCCAGCATTTT	CASSPQRNSNQPQHF
.	.	TRBV9	TRBJ1-2	TGTGCCAGCAGCGATACCCCGGGACACGAGTTAGCTAACTATGGCCACACCTTC	CASSDTPGHELANYGHTF
.	TRBD2	TRBV7-2	TRBJ2-2	TGTGCCAGCAGTCCTAGCGGGAGGACCTGGAACACCGGGGAGCTGTTTTTT	CASSPSGRTWNTGELFF
.	.	TRBV7-2	TRBJ2-7	TGTGCCAGCAGCCCGCCCGTGAACGAGCAGTACTTC	CASSPPVNEQYF
few	.	TRBV7-9	TRBJ1-4	TGTGCCAGCAGCCTACCTGGACAGATAAATGAAAAACTGTTTTTT	CASSLPGQINEKLFF
many	TRBD1	TRBV12-3/TRBV12-4	TRBJ1-5	TGTGCCAGCACCCGGGACAGAGAACCCAATCAGCCCCAGCATTTT	CASTRDREPNQPQHF
.	.	TRBV19	TRBJ2-1	TGTGCCAGTAGTCCCCAGAGCGGGACAAATGAGCAGTTCTTC	CASSPQSGTNEQFF
.	.	TRBV15	TRBJ1-2	TGTGCCACCAGCAGAGACAGGGTCTATGGCTACACCTTC	CATSRDRVYGYTF
many	.	TRBV19	TRBJ1-5	TGTGCCAGTAGTATAGGAGTCACCCTTAGCAATCAGCCCCAGCATTTT	CASSIGVTLSNQPQHF
few	TRBD1	TRBV29-1	TRBJ1-5	TGCAGCGTTGTACAGGGGTCGGGCCAGCCCCAGCATTTT	CSVVQGSGQPQHF
many	TRBD2	TRBV3-1	TRBJ2-1	TGTGCCAGCGACGGGAGGTATGGCAATGAGCAGTTCTTC	CASDGRYGNEQFF
.	.	TRBV5-1	TRBJ1-6	TGCGCCAGCAGCTTGGCGGAGGATATAGGGTCACCCCTCCACTTT	CASSLAEDIGSPLHF
few	.	TRBV5-4	TRBJ1-2	TGTGCCAGCAGCTTCGAGACGGAGTATGGCTACACCTTC	CASSFETEYGYTF
.	TRBD1	TRBV7-9	TRBJ2-4	TGTGCCAGCAGCACCCCAGGGGGCTTTGCCAAAAACATTCAGTACTTC	CASSTPGGFAKNIQYF
many	.	TRBV20-1	TRBJ2-1	TGCAGTGCTAGAGCGTCCCTAGCGAAATCCTACAATGAGCAGTTCTTC	CSARASLAKSYNEQFF
many	TRBD2	TRBV5-1	TRBJ2-2	TGCGCCAGCAGGAGGACTAGCGACACCGGGGAGCTGTTTTTT	CASRRTSDTGELFF
.	.	TRBV9	TRBJ2-3	TGTGCCAGCAGCGTCTTAACCACGGATACGCAGTATTTT	CASSVLTTDTQYF
many	.	TRBV18	TRBJ1-1	TGTGCCAGCTCACCTCCTCCCCTCCTGGGGAACACTGAAGCTTTCTTT	CASSPPPLLGNTEAFF
.	TRBD2	TRBV28	TRBJ2-3	TGTGCCAGCGGGAGGGCCCAGGGAGATACGCAGTATTTT	CASGRAQGDTQYF
.	TRBD1	TRBV5-6	TRBJ1-2	TGTGCCAGCAGCGCTTATCCCGGGACAGGGGGCCATGGCTACACCTTC	CASSAYPGTGGHGYTF
.	TRBD1	TRBV5-1	TRBJ2-7	TGCGCCAGCAGCAGGACAGGGACGAGCTCCTACGAGCAGTACTTC	CASSRTGTSSYEQYF
few	.	TRBV28	TRBJ1-5	TGTGCCAGCAGTCCTCACGAGGGGAGGGGAAGCAATCAGCCCCAGCATTTT	CASSPHEGRGSNQPQHF
many	.	TRBV12-5	TRBJ1-2	TGTGCTAGTGGTTCGGGTCAGGCCGGGGGCCTATATGGCTACACCTTC	CASGSGQAGGLYGYTF